This T cell receptor (beta chain) was retrieved from a study of T cell clusters in autoimmune cytopenias. TRB amplification used roughly 250 ng of peripheral blood genomic DNA. This clonotype is classed as large by frequency. CDR1 is MNHNY and CDR2 is SVGAGI in the germline V gene (reference sequence). CDR3 length: 17 residues. One tube held mixed TRB-A and TRB-B primer pools for touch-down PCR. From its re-call of the multiplex PCR reads, TCRdb lists each CDR3 protein once, without DNA. The table for this sample gives roughly 1,200 distinct CDR3 sequences. These sequences were also reported in another study, on T cell repertoires in aging, cancer and after chemotherapy.

This TCR was sampled from a human donor in good health. The rearrangement links TRBV6-6 to TRBJ2-2; TCRdb lists TRBD1, though no DNA is available to test this call. The sample consisted of peripheral blood. The CDR3 is CASSLGGGAQRAGELFF.